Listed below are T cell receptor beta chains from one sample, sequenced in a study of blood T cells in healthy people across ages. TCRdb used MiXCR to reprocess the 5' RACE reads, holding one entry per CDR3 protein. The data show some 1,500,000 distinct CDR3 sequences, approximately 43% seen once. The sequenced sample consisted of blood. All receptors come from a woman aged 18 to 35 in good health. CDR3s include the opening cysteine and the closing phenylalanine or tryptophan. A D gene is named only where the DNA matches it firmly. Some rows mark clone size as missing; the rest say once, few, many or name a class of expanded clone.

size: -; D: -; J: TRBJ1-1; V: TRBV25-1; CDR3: CASSELGTLEAFF; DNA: TGTGCCAGCAGTGAACTAGGGACACTTGAAGCTTTCTTT
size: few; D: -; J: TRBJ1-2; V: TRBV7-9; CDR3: CASRTGPGIGYTF; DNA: TGTGCCAGCAGGACGGGTCCCGGGATCGGCTACACCTTC
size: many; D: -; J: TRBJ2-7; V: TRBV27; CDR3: CASSSPNGAQYF; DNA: TGTGCCAGCAGTTCGCCGAATGGGGCGCAGTACTTC
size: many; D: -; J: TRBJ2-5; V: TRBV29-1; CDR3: CSGAPRLQETQYF; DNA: TGCAGCGGTGCGCCACGGCTCCAAGAGACCCAGTACTTC
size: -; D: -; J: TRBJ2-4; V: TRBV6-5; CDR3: CASSYHGAQNIQYF; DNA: TGTGCCAGCAGTTATCATGGGGCCCAAAACATTCAGTACTTC
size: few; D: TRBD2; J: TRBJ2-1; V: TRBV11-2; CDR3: CASSLVGGLAGYNEQFF; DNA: TGTGCCAGCAGCTTAGTAGGTGGTCTAGCGGGCTACAATGAGCAGTTCTTC
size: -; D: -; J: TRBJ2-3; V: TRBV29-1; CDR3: CSVEDRSLSPDTQYF; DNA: TGCAGCGTTGAAGATCGGTCGTTGAGCCCAGATACGCAGTATTTT
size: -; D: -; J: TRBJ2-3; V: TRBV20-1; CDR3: CSASRRQMTGHTQYF; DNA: TGCAGTGCTAGTAGGAGACAGATGACCGGACATACGCAGTATTTT
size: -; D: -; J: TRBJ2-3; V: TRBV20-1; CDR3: CSARGARPHTDTQYF; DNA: TGCAGTGCTAGAGGGGCCCGACCCCACACAGATACGCAGTATTTT
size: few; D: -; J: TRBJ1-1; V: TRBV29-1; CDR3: CSVLLTLGTEAFF; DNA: TGCAGCGTTCTCCTGACACTGGGCACTGAAGCTTTCTTT
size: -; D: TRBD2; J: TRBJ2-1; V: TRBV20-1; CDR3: CSAKGLAGGPRLVEQFF; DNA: TGCAGTGCTAAGGGACTAGCGGGAGGGCCCCGACTTGTTGAGCAGTTCTTC
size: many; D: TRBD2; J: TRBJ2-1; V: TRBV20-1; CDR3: CSARDPSGSSYNEQFF; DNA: TGCAGTGCTAGAGATCCTAGCGGGAGCTCCTACAATGAGCAGTTCTTC
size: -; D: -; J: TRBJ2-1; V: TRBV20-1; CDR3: CSAGKYGFNEQFF; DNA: TGCAGTGCGGGGAAGTACGGCTTCAATGAGCAGTTCTTC
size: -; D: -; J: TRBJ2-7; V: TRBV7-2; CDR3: CASSLARRGPSYEQYF; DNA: TGTGCCAGCAGCTTAGCGCGCAGAGGCCCCTCCTACGAGCAGTACTTC
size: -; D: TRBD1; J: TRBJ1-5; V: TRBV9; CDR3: CASSVGQGIQPQHF; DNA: TGTGCCAGCAGCGTCGGACAGGGGATTCAGCCCCAGCATTTT
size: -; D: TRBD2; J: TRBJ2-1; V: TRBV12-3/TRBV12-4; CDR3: CASSFGQLAGGRSSYNEQFF; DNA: TGTGCCAGCAGTTTTGGTCAGCTAGCGGGAGGGCGAAGCTCCTACAATGAGCAGTTCTTC
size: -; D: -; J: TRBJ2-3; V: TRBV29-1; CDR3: CSFPSGSDTQYF; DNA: TGCAGTTTTCCCAGCGGCTCAGATACGCAGTATTTT